Listed below are T cell receptor beta chains from one sample, sequenced in a study of T-cell reconstitution after alpha-beta-depleted transplantation in children. Using its own MiXCR run on the PCR reads, TCRdb lists one record per CDR3 protein. Of about 830,000 distinct CDR3 sequences in the sample, about 15% were seen once. The material was PBMCs, mostly from graft donor cells, obtained 360 days after TCRalphabeta/CD19-depleted stem cell transplant. Every receptor here comes from a male patient younger than 18 who had a stem cell transplant for acute lymphoblastic leukemia, so the T cells may come from the graft donor. Both conserved end residues are part of each CDR3. D genes are given only for firm matches. Clone sizes are given selectively: once, few, many, or a class where the clone is expanded.

D gene: .
J gene: TRBJ2-3
V gene: TRBV18
clone size: few
CDR3 protein: CASSPLVGTSTDTQYF
CDR3 DNA: TGTGCCAGCTCACCACTGGTGGGGACTAGCACAGATACGCAGTATTTT

D gene: TRBD1
J gene: TRBJ2-7
V gene: TRBV27
clone size: .
CDR3 protein: CASSATGGPYEQYF
CDR3 DNA: TGTGCCAGCAGCGCCACAGGGGGCCCCTACGAGCAGTACTTC

D gene: .
J gene: TRBJ2-5
V gene: TRBV4-1
clone size: .
CDR3 protein: CASSQDVPGSLQETQYF
CDR3 DNA: TGCGCCAGCAGCCAAGATGTGCCAGGGTCCTTACAAGAGACCCAGTACTTC

D gene: TRBD1
J gene: TRBJ2-3
V gene: TRBV20-1
clone size: many
CDR3 protein: CSAGTGGLDTQYF
CDR3 DNA: TGCAGTGCCGGGACAGGGGGTCTTGATACGCAGTATTTT

D gene: TRBD2
J gene: TRBJ2-7
V gene: TRBV24-1
clone size: .
CDR3 protein: CATSDTKLAGGPYEQYF
CDR3 DNA: TGTGCCACCAGTGATACCAAACTAGCGGGGGGGCCCTACGAGCAGTACTTC

D gene: .
J gene: TRBJ2-3
V gene: TRBV12-3/TRBV12-4
clone size: few
CDR3 protein: CASSLLEGTDTQYF
CDR3 DNA: TGTGCCAGCAGTTTATTGGAGGGCACAGATACGCAGTATTTT

D gene: .
J gene: TRBJ1-4
V gene: TRBV12-3/TRBV12-4
clone size: few
CDR3 protein: CASSYHLREKLFF
CDR3 DNA: TGTGCCAGCAGTTACCACCTGAGAGAAAAACTGTTTTTT

D gene: TRBD1
J gene: TRBJ1-1
V gene: TRBV2
clone size: few
CDR3 protein: CASRGQGWSTEAFF
CDR3 DNA: TGTGCCAGCAGGGGACAGGGTTGGAGCACTGAAGCTTTCTTT

D gene: .
J gene: TRBJ1-1
V gene: TRBV5-1
clone size: .
CDR3 protein: CASSLYRRKMDTEAFF
CDR3 DNA: TGCGCCAGCAGCCTATACAGGAGAAAGATGGACACTGAAGCTTTCTTT

D gene: TRBD1
J gene: TRBJ2-1
V gene: TRBV29-1
clone size: few
CDR3 protein: CNAALGQGAGYNEQFF
CDR3 DNA: TGCAATGCAGCGTTGGGTCAGGGGGCAGGGTACAATGAGCAGTTCTTC

D gene: .
J gene: TRBJ2-1
V gene: TRBV5-1
clone size: many
CDR3 protein: CASSKGRSYNEQFF
CDR3 DNA: TGCGCCAGCAGTAAGGGGAGGTCCTACAATGAGCAGTTCTTC

D gene: .
J gene: TRBJ2-5
V gene: TRBV25-1
clone size: few
CDR3 protein: CASRGSAGTQYF
CDR3 DNA: TGTGCCAGCAGGGGTAGCGCAGGGACCCAGTACTTC

D gene: .
J gene: TRBJ2-7
V gene: TRBV12-3/TRBV12-4
clone size: .
CDR3 protein: CASSLLGRYYEQYF
CDR3 DNA: TGTGCCAGCAGTTTATTGGGCCGGTACTACGAGCAGTACTTC

D gene: TRBD2
J gene: TRBJ2-1
V gene: TRBV7-8
clone size: few
CDR3 protein: CASSPYGGRAYNEQFF
CDR3 DNA: TGTGCCAGCAGCCCCTACGGCGGGAGAGCCTACAATGAGCAGTTCTTC

D gene: .
J gene: TRBJ2-5
V gene: TRBV15
clone size: few
CDR3 protein: CATSRDRTTQETQYF
CDR3 DNA: TGTGCCACCAGCAGAGATCGGACGACCCAAGAGACCCAGTACTTC

D gene: .
J gene: TRBJ2-7
V gene: TRBV15
clone size: few
CDR3 protein: CATSRDGAGTYEQYF
CDR3 DNA: TGTGCCACCAGCAGAGATGGGGCGGGGACCTACGAGCAGTACTTC

D gene: .
J gene: TRBJ1-4
V gene: TRBV6-1
clone size: .
CDR3 protein: CASREGRTEKLFF
CDR3 DNA: TGTGCCAGCAGGGAGGGACGGACGGAAAAACTGTTTTTT

D gene: TRBD2
J gene: TRBJ2-5
V gene: TRBV20-1
clone size: .
CDR3 protein: CSASGLADIQETQYF
CDR3 DNA: TGCAGTGCTAGCGGACTAGCAGATATCCAAGAGACCCAGTACTTC

D gene: .
J gene: TRBJ2-7
V gene: TRBV4-1
clone size: few
CDR3 protein: CASSPTKDSSYEQYF
CDR3 DNA: TGCGCCAGCAGCCCCACAAAAGATAGCTCCTACGAGCAGTACTTC

D gene: .
J gene: TRBJ2-7
V gene: TRBV5-1
clone size: many
CDR3 protein: CASSLVGHYEQYF
CDR3 DNA: TGCGCCAGCAGCTTGGTAGGCCACTACGAGCAGTACTTC

D gene: TRBD1
J gene: TRBJ1-2
V gene: TRBV20-1
clone size: .
CDR3 protein: CSARVDRSYGYTF
CDR3 DNA: TGCAGTGCTAGAGTGGACAGGAGCTATGGCTACACCTTC

D gene: TRBD2
J gene: TRBJ2-1
V gene: TRBV5-1
clone size: few
CDR3 protein: CASSLGLASPYNEQFF
CDR3 DNA: TGCGCCAGCAGCTTGGGACTAGCCTCCCCCTACAATGAGCAGTTCTTC

D gene: .
J gene: TRBJ2-7
V gene: TRBV5-5
clone size: few
CDR3 protein: CASSSSASGSDLSYEQYF
CDR3 DNA: TGTGCCAGCAGCTCCTCGGCCTCGGGCTCCGATCTCTCCTACGAGCAGTACTTC

D gene: TRBD1
J gene: TRBJ1-5
V gene: TRBV25-1
clone size: .
CDR3 protein: CASSTPSGTGGLFLYSNQPQHF
CDR3 DNA: TGTGCCAGCAGTACCCCCTCCGGGACAGGCGGACTATTCCTATATAGCAATCAGCCCCAGCATTTT

D gene: TRBD1
J gene: TRBJ2-6
V gene: TRBV5-1
clone size: many
CDR3 protein: CASSSGTGDFSGANVLTF
CDR3 DNA: TGCGCCAGCAGCTCCGGGACAGGGGATTTCTCTGGGGCCAACGTCCTGACTTTC

D gene: .
J gene: TRBJ2-3
V gene: TRBV20-1
clone size: few
CDR3 protein: CSAGERSRYTQYF
CDR3 DNA: TGCAGTGCCGGGGAGAGGAGTAGGTATACGCAGTATTTT

D gene: TRBD2
J gene: TRBJ2-5
V gene: TRBV5-1
clone size: many
CDR3 protein: CASSVGTSGIQETQYF
CDR3 DNA: TGCGCCAGCAGCGTCGGGACTAGCGGGATCCAAGAGACCCAGTACTTC

D gene: .
J gene: TRBJ2-4
V gene: TRBV2
clone size: many
CDR3 protein: CASWDLGMGVHIQYF
CDR3 DNA: TGTGCCAGTTGGGACCTCGGAATGGGGGTACACATTCAGTACTTC

D gene: TRBD1
J gene: TRBJ2-7
V gene: TRBV29-1
clone size: .
CDR3 protein: CSVPGTGSVEQYF
CDR3 DNA: TGCAGCGTCCCCGGGACAGGGAGCGTCGAGCAGTACTTC

D gene: TRBD1
J gene: TRBJ1-2
V gene: TRBV7-9
clone size: .
CDR3 protein: CASRSLTGGNGYTF
CDR3 DNA: TGTGCCAGCAGATCCCTGACAGGGGGCAATGGCTACACCTTC

D gene: .
J gene: TRBJ2-7
V gene: TRBV27
clone size: few
CDR3 protein: CASSLGPRSREQYF
CDR3 DNA: TGTGCCAGCAGTTTGGGACCTCGCTCTCGCGAGCAGTACTTC

D gene: .
J gene: TRBJ1-6
V gene: TRBV29-1
clone size: .
CDR3 protein: CSVSQGRDSPLHF
CDR3 DNA: TGCAGCGTTAGCCAGGGGAGAGATTCACCCCTCCACTTT

D gene: .
J gene: TRBJ2-3
V gene: TRBV9
clone size: .
CDR3 protein: CASSVDGSPDTQYF
CDR3 DNA: TGTGCCAGCAGCGTTGACGGGAGCCCAGATACGCAGTATTTT

D gene: .
J gene: TRBJ2-7
V gene: TRBV7-2
clone size: .
CDR3 protein: CASSLTGFAYEQYF
CDR3 DNA: TGTGCCAGCAGCTTAACCGGATTTGCCTACGAGCAGTACTTC

D gene: TRBD2
J gene: TRBJ2-1
V gene: TRBV12-3/TRBV12-4
clone size: many
CDR3 protein: CASSPTGLAGYEQFF
CDR3 DNA: TGTGCCAGCAGTCCAACAGGACTAGCGGGATATGAGCAGTTCTTC

D gene: .
J gene: TRBJ2-7
V gene: TRBV30
clone size: .
CDR3 protein: CAWSEGGHSYEQYF
CDR3 DNA: TGTGCCTGGAGTGAAGGCGGTCACTCCTACGAGCAGTACTTC

D gene: .
J gene: TRBJ2-7
V gene: TRBV7-9
clone size: once
CDR3 protein: CASSLGPGLHYEQYF
CDR3 DNA: TGTGCCAGCAGCTTAGGGCCGGGACTTCACTACGAGCAGTACTTC

D gene: .
J gene: TRBJ2-5
V gene: TRBV25-1
clone size: many
CDR3 protein: CASRTERYQETQYF
CDR3 DNA: TGTGCCAGCAGAACGGAGAGATACCAAGAGACCCAGTACTTC

D gene: .
J gene: TRBJ2-3
V gene: TRBV7-3
clone size: .
CDR3 protein: CASSLLPSDTQYF
CDR3 DNA: TGTGCCAGCAGCTTATTACCTTCAGATACGCAGTATTTT

D gene: .
J gene: TRBJ2-3
V gene: TRBV5-1
clone size: .
CDR3 protein: CASSIYRGTGDTDTQYF
CDR3 DNA: TGCGCCAGCAGCATATACCGGGGGACTGGGGATACAGATACGCAGTATTTT

D gene: TRBD1
J gene: TRBJ2-7
V gene: TRBV7-2
clone size: .
CDR3 protein: CASSLGQGIEQYF
CDR3 DNA: TGTGCCAGCAGCTTAGGACAGGGAATCGAGCAGTACTTC

D gene: .
J gene: TRBJ2-2
V gene: TRBV6-1
clone size: .
CDR3 protein: CASTAGVPLNTGELFF
CDR3 DNA: TGTGCCAGCACGGCAGGGGTCCCTCTAAACACCGGGGAGCTGTTTTTT

D gene: TRBD1
J gene: TRBJ2-5
V gene: TRBV5-1
clone size: .
CDR3 protein: CASSNDRGPETQYF
CDR3 DNA: TGCGCCAGCAGCAACGACAGGGGTCCGGAGACCCAGTACTTC

D gene: TRBD2
J gene: TRBJ2-1
V gene: TRBV4-1
clone size: .
CDR3 protein: CASSQDRVLAGGPDEQFF
CDR3 DNA: TGCGCCAGCAGCCAAGATCGGGTGCTAGCGGGAGGGCCCGATGAGCAGTTCTTC

D gene: TRBD2
J gene: TRBJ2-3
V gene: TRBV7-8
clone size: .
CDR3 protein: CASSLVIREGRGQYF
CDR3 DNA: TGTGCCAGCAGCTTAGTGATCCGGGAGGGCCGAGGGCAGTATTTT

D gene: TRBD2
J gene: TRBJ2-7
V gene: TRBV20-1
clone size: .
CDR3 protein: CSARVLAGGASYEQYF
CDR3 DNA: TGCAGTGCTAGAGTTTTAGCGGGAGGGGCATCCTACGAGCAGTACTTC

D gene: .
J gene: TRBJ2-2
V gene: TRBV5-1
clone size: few
CDR3 protein: CASSLGSLKNTGELFF
CDR3 DNA: TGCGCCAGCAGCTTAGGGTCACTCAAGAACACCGGGGAGCTGTTTTTT